Presented here are 22 T cell receptor beta chains from one specimen sequenced in a study of blood T cells in healthy people across ages. A second PCR of 7 to 11 cycles used a sample-barcoded 5' primer and a J-beta primer mix. From the 5' RACE reads, TCRdb called clonotypes with MiXCR, one entry per CDR3 protein. The table records some 560,000 distinct CDR3 sequences, around a quarter of them present only once. The sample was also reused in another study, on T cells of mothers and their children.

Source material: blood. All receptors derive from a boy aged 2 to 9 in good health.

The CDR3 region is CASTIRGRGYGYTF. In DNA, the CDR3 is TGTGCCAGCACCATCAGGGGGCGCGGCTATGGCTACACCTTC. The rearrangement links TRBV28 to TRBJ1-2, with 8 bases lining up with TRBD1. The germline CDR1 and CDR2 sequences are MDHEN and SYDVKM. The J segment lost 4 bases and the V segment lost 7 bases, leaving 8 bases of the junction unmatched. The CDR3 loop spans 14 amino acids.

This rearrangement joins TRBV7-2 to TRBJ1-5; TRBD1 matches 10 bases. The ends lost 5 bases at V and 6 bases at J; junction bases unmatched: 7. The length of the CDR3 is 15 residues. The germline V gene has CDR1 SGHTA and CDR2 FQGNSA. CDR3 amino acids: CASSGYGTGVQPQHF. In nucleotides, the CDR3 is TGTGCCAGCAGCGGATACGGGACAGGGGTTCAGCCCCAGCATTTT. Based on the CDR3 plus reference TRBV7-2 and TRBJ1-5, the full variable domain is GAGVSQSPSNKVTEKGKDVELRCDPISGHTALYWYRQSLGQGLEFLIYFQGNSAPDKSGLPSDRFSAERTGGSVSTLTIQRTQQEDSAVYLCASSGYGTGVQPQHFGDGTRLSIL.

V and J are TRBV2 and TRBJ2-5; D may be TRBD1 or TRBD2 (6 bases each). Germline V gives CDR1 SNHLY, CDR2 FYNNEI. This CDR3 has 14 amino acids. V lost 6 bases to trimming and J lost 1 base, with 12 bases between them. The chain's CDR3 is CASSPEGGQETQYF. The CDR3 DNA reads TGTGCCAGCAGCCCTGAGGGGGGCCAAGAGACCCAGTACTTC.

This clonotype occurred a few times. This chain joins TRBV20-1 and TRBJ1-2; D is unresolved. This CDR3 comprises 14 residues. V lost 2 bases and J 2 bases, leaving 12 bases between the germline ends. Germline assignment: CDR1 DFQATT and CDR2 SNEGSKA (reference sequence). The chain's CDR3 is CSARSSAENYGYTF. DNA for the CDR3: TGCAGTGCTAGATCCTCCGCAGAGAACTATGGCTACACCTTC.

Of note for this clonotype: One end of the junction is discordant with germline, which a read error may explain. V gene TRBV4-1 combines with J gene TRBJ2-3; 11 positions match TRBD2. The CDR3 is 18 amino acids. Germline V lookup: CDR1 MGHRA, CDR2 YSYEKL. The CDR3 loop is CTSSQERLAGGGTDTQYF. Written as DNA, the CDR3 is TGCACCAGCAGCCAAGAGCGCCTAGCGGGGGGAGGAACAGATACGCAGTATTTT.

In this sample, this clonotype turned up many times. This rearrangement joins TRBV12-3 or TRBV12-4 to TRBJ2-1; D is possibly TRBD1 or TRBD2 (7 bases each). This CDR3 has 16 amino acids. Trimming stripped 5 bases from V and 5 bases from J, with 19 bases between. For the CDR3, the DNA is TGTGCCAGCAGTCCTTGGTCAGGGGGGGGCAACAATGAGCAGTTCTTC. Its protein product is CASSPWSGGGNNEQFF.

The chain carries TRBV3-1 and TRBJ2-3, with D hard to call. V shed 6 bases and J shed 7 bases, with 8 bases lying between them. Per germline, CDR1 LGHDT and CDR2 YNNKEL (reference sequence). The CDR3 contains 11 residues. CDR3 DNA: TGTGCCAGCAGTACCCCGTATACGCAGTATTTT. Protein: CASSTPYTQYF.

The V and J genes are TRBV7-9 and TRBJ1-1, with D unresolved. Germline CDR1 is SEHNR and CDR2 is FQNEAQ (reference sequence). Trimming took 5 bases from V and 9 from J, leaving 13 bases between them. This CDR3 region has 12 residues. CDR3 nucleotide sequence: TGTGCCAGCAGCCCCTTGTCAGGTCAAGCTTTCTTT. Its translation: CASSPLSGQAFF.

The V gene is TRBV6-5, the J gene TRBJ1-2; a weak D match, TRBD1 (6 bases). CDR3 length equals 13 residues. From germline, CDR1 is MNHEY and CDR2 SVGAGI. V was cut by 5 bases and J by 4 bases, with 11 bases left in between. The CDR3 reads CASSQGYGYGYTF. The CDR3 DNA is TGTGCCAGCAGTCAGGGGTATGGCTATGGCTACACCTTC.

The table lists this clonotype with a few counts. The chain has TRBV7-6 and TRBJ2-2; 9 bases match TRBD1. Germline CDR1 reads SGHVS; CDR2 reads FNYEAQ. The CDR3 totals 17 residues. After removal of 1 base from V and 1 base from J, the junction contained 4 bases not matched to a gene. The CDR3 region is CASSLGPGQGNTGELFF. For the CDR3, the DNA is TGTGCCAGCAGCTTAGGCCCGGGACAGGGGAACACCGGGGAGCTGTTTTTT.

In its sample, this clonotype was seen a few times. V is TRBV6-2 or TRBV6-3 and J is TRBJ1-1, with TRBD1 matching over 7 bases. CDR1 and CDR2 (germline): MNHEY, SVGEGT. With 4 bases clipped from V and 5 bases from J, the junction kept 13 bases outside the gene matches. This CDR3 contains 16 residues. The CDR3 protein is CASSSLTGSSKTEAFF. The DNA of the CDR3 is TGTGCCAGCAGTTCTCTGACAGGGTCATCCAAGACTGAAGCTTTCTTT.

The chain joins TRBV27 to TRBJ1-5; D remains unclear. The V gene lost 3 bases and the J gene lost 6 bases, with 9 bases spanning the gap. The V gene's germline CDR1 is MNHEY and CDR2 SMNVEV (reference sequence). This CDR3 has 13 residues. CDR3 protein: CASSLQEGQPQHF. CDR3 DNA: TGTGCCAGCAGTTTGCAGGAAGGTCAGCCCCAGCATTTT.

This clonotype showed up just a few times. The rearrangement joins TRBV29-1 to TRBJ1-1, with 7 bases matching TRBD1. V lost 7 bases and J lost 2; bases outside the gene matches: 7. The CDR3 is 13 residues long. The germline V gene has CDR1 SQVTM and CDR2 ANQGSEA. CDR3 sequence: CSAIGTANTEAFF. The CDR3 DNA sequence: TGCAGCGCGATCGGGACAGCTAACACTGAAGCTTTCTTT.

CDR3 DNA sequence: TGTGCCAGCAGCAGGCCCCACAAGTATAGGGGAAGGAGCACTGAAGCTTTCTTT. This encodes CASSRPHKYRGRSTEAFF. The chain couples TRBV6-2 or TRBV6-3 to TRBJ1-1; possible D gene TRBD1, 5 bases. CDR3 size: 18 residues. V was trimmed by 6 bases and J by 4 bases, leaving 27 bases between them. CDR1 and CDR2 from the germline V gene are MNHEY and SVGEGT.

The chain combines TRBV19 with TRBJ1-1; D ambiguous. This CDR3 region has 14 residues. From germline, CDR1 is LNHDA and CDR2 SQIVND (reference sequence). Trimming shortened V by 1 base and J by 3 bases, and 9 bases separated the two germline ends. The DNA for the CDR3 is TGTGCCAGTAGTATAGTGCACAGAGACACTGAAGCTTTCTTT. It specifies CASSIVHRDTEAFF.

This chain joins TRBV29-1 and TRBJ1-1; D ambiguous. This CDR3 has 12 amino acids. Germline CDR1 SQVTM, CDR2 ANQGSEA. Trimming removed 4 bases at V and 4 bases at J, with 10 bases between. CDR3: CSVVVTGTEAFF. CDR3 in DNA: TGCAGCGTTGTTGTGACGGGCACTGAAGCTTTCTTT.

This chain connects TRBV3-1 to TRBJ2-7, with a tentative D call TRBD1 (6 bases). Germline V gene sequence: CDR1 LGHDT, CDR2 YNNKEL (reference sequence). The germline V and J ends were trimmed by 6 bases and 3 bases, with 6 bases remaining between them. This CDR3 is 11 amino acids long. This CDR3 reads CASRQGYEQYF. In nucleotides, the CDR3 is TGTGCCAGCAGACAGGGCTACGAGCAGTACTTC.

Only a few counts were recorded for this clonotype. V is TRBV5-4 and J is TRBJ2-6, with D maybe TRBD1 (5 bases). From germline, CDR1 is SGHNT and CDR2 YYREEE (reference sequence). V lost 1 base to trimming and J lost 2 bases, with 13 bases between them. CDR3 length equals 17 residues. The chain's CDR3 is CASSLWVRVPGANVLTF. DNA for the CDR3: TGTGCCAGCAGCTTGTGGGTCAGGGTGCCTGGGGCCAACGTCCTGACTTTC. The full variable domain, with the rest looked up from reference TRBV5-4 and TRBJ2-6, is ETGVTQSPTHLIKTRGQQVTLRCSSQSGHNTVSWYQQALGQGPQFIFQYYREEENGRGNFPPRFSGLQFPNYSSELNVNALELDDSALYLCASSLWVRVPGANVLTFGAGSRLTVL.

The V gene is TRBV5-1, the J gene TRBJ2-7; D remains ambiguous. Germline V gene sequence: CDR1 SGHRS, CDR2 YFSETQ. V gave up 1 base and J gave up 2 bases, with 10 bases separating them. The CDR3 has 14 amino acids. The CDR3 sequence is CASSLSLTTYEQYF. The CDR3 bases are TGCGCCAGCAGCTTGTCACTGACGACCTACGAGCAGTACTTC.

V and J are TRBV5-1 and TRBJ2-7; D is unresolved. V lost 2 bases and J lost 0, with 12 bases in between. CDR3 length: 15 residues. Germline assignment: CDR1 SGHRS and CDR2 YFSETQ. CDR3 protein: CASSFFRISSYEQYF. The CDR3 nucleotides read TGCGCCAGCAGCTTTTTCCGGATCAGCTCCTACGAGCAGTACTTC.

This clonotype turned up a few times. In DNA form, the CDR3 reads TGTGCCAGCAGCTCGGGACTAGCGAACACCGGGGAGCTGTTTTTT. Translation: CASSSGLANTGELFF. The V and J genes are TRBV11-2 and TRBJ2-2, with TRBD2 matching over 8 bases. J was trimmed by 0 bases and V by 4 bases; bases with no gene match: 1. CDR3 length equals 15 residues. Germline V gene data show CDR1 as SGHAT and CDR2 as FQNNGV. Using reference TRBV11-2 and TRBJ2-2 for the parts outside the CDR3, the full variable domain is EAGVAQSPRYKIIEKRQSVAFWCNPISGHATLYWYQQILGQGPKLLIQFQNNGVVDDSQLPKDRFSAERLKGVDSTLKIQPAKLEDSAVYLCASSSGLANTGELFFGEGSRLTVL.

This rearrangement joins TRBV9 to TRBJ2-2, with D maybe TRBD2 (5 bases). Germline V gene lookup returns CDR1 SGDLS and CDR2 YYNGEE. The length of the CDR3 is 14 residues. Between the trimmed V and J ends, which lost 2 bases and 4 bases, there was a span of 9 bases. The CDR3 sequence is CASSVSRATGELFF. The CDR3, as DNA: TGTGCCAGCAGCGTGTCGCGGGCCACCGGGGAGCTGTTTTTT.